This entry features one T cell receptor (beta chain) sequence. Clones were read by immunoSEQ multiplex PCR, and TCRdb kept only the in-frame ones, dropping some. Here the sample spans 320,000 or so clones, about 87% being singletons. This sample is drawn from a study of blood T cell repertoires in COVID-19. This CDR3 has 15 residues. After removal of 3 bases from V and 5 bases from J, the junction contained 3 bases not matched to a gene. In germline, CDR1 is SGHTA, CDR2 FQGNSA. The sequence was obtained from a man younger than 40 who had recovered from COVID-19. What was sequenced was PBMCs or T cells enriched from blood (not recorded which). The rearrangement uses TRBV7-2 and TRBJ2-1, with TRBD1 matching 11 bases. DNA for the CDR3: TGTGCCAGCAGCTTCCGGACAGGGGGCAACAATGAGCAGTTCTTC. This translates into CASSFRTGGNNEQFF.